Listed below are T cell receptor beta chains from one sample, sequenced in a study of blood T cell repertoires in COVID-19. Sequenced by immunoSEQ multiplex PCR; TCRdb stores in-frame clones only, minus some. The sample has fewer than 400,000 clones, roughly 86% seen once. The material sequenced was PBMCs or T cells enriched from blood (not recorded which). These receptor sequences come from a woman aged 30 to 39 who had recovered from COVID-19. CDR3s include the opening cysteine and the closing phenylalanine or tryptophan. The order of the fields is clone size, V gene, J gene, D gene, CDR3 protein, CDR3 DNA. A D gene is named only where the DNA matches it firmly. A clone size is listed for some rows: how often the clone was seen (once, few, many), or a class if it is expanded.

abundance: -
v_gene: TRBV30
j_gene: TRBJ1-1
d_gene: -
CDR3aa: CAWSVEANTEAFF
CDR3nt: TGTGCCTGGAGTGTAGAAGCTAACACTGAAGCTTTCTTT

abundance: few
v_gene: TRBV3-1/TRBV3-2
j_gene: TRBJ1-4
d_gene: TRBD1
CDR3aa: CASSQDLWDRGTNEKLFF
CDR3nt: TGTGCCAGCAGCCAAGATCTGTGGGACAGGGGTACTAATGAAAAACTGTTTTTT

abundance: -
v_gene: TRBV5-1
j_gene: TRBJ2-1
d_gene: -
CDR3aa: CASSLGGLNEQFF
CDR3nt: TGCGCCAGCAGCTTGGGCGGACTAAATGAGCAGTTCTTC

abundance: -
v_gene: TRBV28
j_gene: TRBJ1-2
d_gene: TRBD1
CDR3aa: CASRDDRGASYGYTF
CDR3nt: TGTGCCAGCAGGGACGACAGGGGGGCAAGCTATGGCTACACCTTC

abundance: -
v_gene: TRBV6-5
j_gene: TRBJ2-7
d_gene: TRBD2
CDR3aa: CAGGGPSGEQYF
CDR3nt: TGTGCCGGGGGGGGACCCTCGGGCGAGCAGTACTTC

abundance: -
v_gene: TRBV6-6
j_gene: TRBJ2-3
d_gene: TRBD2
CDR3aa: CASSRREGRGSTDTQYF
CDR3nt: TGTGCCAGCAGTCGGAGGGAGGGGCGGGGGTCAACAGATACGCAGTATTTT

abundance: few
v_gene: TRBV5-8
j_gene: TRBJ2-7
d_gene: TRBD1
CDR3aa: CASSLSGTGSGEQYF
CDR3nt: TGTGCCAGCAGCCTGAGTGGGACAGGGTCAGGGGAGCAGTACTTC

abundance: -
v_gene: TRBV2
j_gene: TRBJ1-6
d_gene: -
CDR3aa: CASSAPGMSSYNSPLHF
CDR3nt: TGTGCCAGCAGTGCTCCCGGGATGAGCTCCTATAATTCACCCCTCCACTTT

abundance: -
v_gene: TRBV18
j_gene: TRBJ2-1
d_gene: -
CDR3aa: CASSSDLGSYNEQFF
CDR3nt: TGTGCCAGCTCAAGTGATCTCGGGTCCTACAATGAGCAGTTCTTC

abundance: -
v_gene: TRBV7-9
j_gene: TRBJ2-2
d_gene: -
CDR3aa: CASSLRGNRELFF
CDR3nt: TGTGCCAGCAGCTTGAGAGGGAACCGGGAGCTGTTTTTT

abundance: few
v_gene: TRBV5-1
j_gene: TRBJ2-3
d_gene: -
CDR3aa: CASSLVGVTDTQYF
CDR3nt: TGCGCCAGCAGCTTAGTGGGAGTGACCGATACGCAGTATTTT

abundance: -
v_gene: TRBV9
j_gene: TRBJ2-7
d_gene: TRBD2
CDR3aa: CASSVGLAGVVYEQYF
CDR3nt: TGTGCCAGCAGCGTCGGACTAGCGGGAGTTGTTTACGAGCAGTACTTC

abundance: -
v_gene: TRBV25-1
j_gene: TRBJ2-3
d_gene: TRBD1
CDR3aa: CASSESRGQSTDTQYF
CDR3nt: TGTGCCAGCAGTGAATCAAGGGGGCAAAGCACAGATACGCAGTATTTT

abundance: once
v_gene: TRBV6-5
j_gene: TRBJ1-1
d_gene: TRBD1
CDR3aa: CASSPGTGTEAFF
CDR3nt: TGTGCCAGCAGTCCAGGGACAGGCACTGAAGCTTTCTTT

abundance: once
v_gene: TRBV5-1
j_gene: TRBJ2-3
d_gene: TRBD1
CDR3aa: CASSGPGQGVDTQYF
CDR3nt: TGCGCCAGCAGCGGCCCGGGACAGGGGGTAGATACGCAGTATTTT

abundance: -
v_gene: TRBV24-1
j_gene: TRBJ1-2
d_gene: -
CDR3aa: CATSDRGGSYGYTF
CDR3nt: TGTGCCACCAGTGATCGCGGAGGAAGCTATGGCTACACCTTC

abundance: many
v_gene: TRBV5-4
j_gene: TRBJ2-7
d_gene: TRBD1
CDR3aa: CASSLFRDRGRSSYEQYF
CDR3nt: TGTGCCAGCAGCCTATTCCGGGACAGGGGCAGGAGCTCCTACGAGCAGTACTTC

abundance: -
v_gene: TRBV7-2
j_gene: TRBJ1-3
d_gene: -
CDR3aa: CASARGSSGNTIYF
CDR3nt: TGTGCCAGCGCTAGGGGGAGCTCTGGAAACACCATATATTTT

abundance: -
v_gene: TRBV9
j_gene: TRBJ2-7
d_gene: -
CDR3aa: CASSPSPTLALLPYEQYF
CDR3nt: TGTGCCAGCAGCCCGTCTCCCACCCTAGCGCTTTTACCCTACGAGCAGTACTTC

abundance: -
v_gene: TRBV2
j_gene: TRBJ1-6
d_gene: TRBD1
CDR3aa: CASTKDRDSPLHF
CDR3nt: TGTGCCAGCACTAAGGACAGGGACTCACCCCTCCACTTT

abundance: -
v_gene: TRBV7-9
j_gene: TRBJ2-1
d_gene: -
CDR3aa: CASTPLGLRDEQFF
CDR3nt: TGTGCCAGCACCCCTCTGGGCCTTCGAGATGAGCAGTTCTTC

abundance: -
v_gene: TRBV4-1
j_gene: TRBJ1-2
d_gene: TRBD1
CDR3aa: CASSQDSDRVTIYGYTF
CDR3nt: TGCGCCAGCAGCCAAGACTCGGACAGGGTAACTATCTATGGCTACACCTTC

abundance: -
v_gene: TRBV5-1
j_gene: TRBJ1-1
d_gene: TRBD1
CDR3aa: CASTSRTGGAEAFF
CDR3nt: TGCGCCAGCACCTCGCGGACAGGGGGGGCTGAAGCTTTCTTT

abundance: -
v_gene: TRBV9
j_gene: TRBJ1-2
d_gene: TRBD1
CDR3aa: CASSPRDREYYGYTF
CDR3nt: TGTGCCAGCAGCCCCCGGGACAGGGAGTACTATGGCTACACCTTC

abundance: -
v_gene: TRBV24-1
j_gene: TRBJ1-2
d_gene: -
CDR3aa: CATSDLAGDGYTF
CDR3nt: TGTGCCACCAGTGATTTGGCCGGTGATGGCTACACCTTC

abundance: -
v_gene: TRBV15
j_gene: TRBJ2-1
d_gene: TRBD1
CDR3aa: CAIPTGGFNEQFF
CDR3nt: TGTGCCATCCCGACAGGGGGCTTCAATGAGCAGTTCTTC

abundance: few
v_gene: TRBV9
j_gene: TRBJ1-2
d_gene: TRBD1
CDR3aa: CASSIGTGSRYGYTF
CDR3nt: TGTGCCAGCAGCATCGGGACAGGGAGTCGTTATGGCTACACCTTC

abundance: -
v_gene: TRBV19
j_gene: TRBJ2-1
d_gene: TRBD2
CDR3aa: CASSSGRGYEQFF
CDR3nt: TGTGCCAGTAGTAGCGGGAGAGGGTATGAGCAGTTCTTC

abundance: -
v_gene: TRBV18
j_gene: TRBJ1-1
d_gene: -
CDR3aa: CASSDRYTEAFF
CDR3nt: TGTGCCAGCTCAGACAGGTACACTGAAGCTTTCTTT

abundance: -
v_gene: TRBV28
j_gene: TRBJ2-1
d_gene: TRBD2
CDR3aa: CASSQWTSGSSYNEQFF
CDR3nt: TGTGCCAGCAGTCAGTGGACTAGCGGGAGCTCCTACAATGAGCAGTTCTTC

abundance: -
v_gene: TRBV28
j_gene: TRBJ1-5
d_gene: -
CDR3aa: CASSPTLIISNQPQHF
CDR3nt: TGTGCCAGCAGTCCAACGCTAATTATTAGCAATCAGCCCCAGCATTTT

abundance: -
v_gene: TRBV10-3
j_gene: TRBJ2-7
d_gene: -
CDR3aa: CAISGRDSRYEQYF
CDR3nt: TGTGCCATCAGTGGCCGGGACTCTCGGTACGAGCAGTACTTC

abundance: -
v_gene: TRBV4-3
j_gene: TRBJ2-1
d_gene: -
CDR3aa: CASSQVGTLNEQFF
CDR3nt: TGCGCCAGCAGCCAAGTGGGGACACTCAATGAGCAGTTCTTC

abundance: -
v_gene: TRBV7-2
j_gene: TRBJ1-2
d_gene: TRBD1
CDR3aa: CASSLGGTGGVSGYTF
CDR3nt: TGTGCCAGCAGCTTAGGCGGGACAGGGGGCGTCTCTGGCTACACCTTC

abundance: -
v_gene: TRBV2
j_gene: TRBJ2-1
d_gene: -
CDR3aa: CASSRNSNEQFF
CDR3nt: TGTGCCAGCAGCCGAAACAGCAATGAGCAGTTCTTC

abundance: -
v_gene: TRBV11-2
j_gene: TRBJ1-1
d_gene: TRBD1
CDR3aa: CASSYTRDSNQAFF
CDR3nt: TGTGCCAGCAGCTATACGAGGGACAGCAACCAAGCTTTCTTT

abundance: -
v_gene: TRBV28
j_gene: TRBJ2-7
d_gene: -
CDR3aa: CASSPSGLAGEQYF
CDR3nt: TGTGCCAGCAGTCCCAGCGGGTTGGCTGGGGAGCAGTACTTC

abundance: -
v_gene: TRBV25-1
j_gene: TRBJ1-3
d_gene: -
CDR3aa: CASSEYRNTIYF
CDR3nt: TGTGCCAGCAGTGAATATAGAAACACCATATATTTT

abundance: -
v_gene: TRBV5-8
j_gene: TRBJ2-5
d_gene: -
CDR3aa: CASSPGTSNRETQYF
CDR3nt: TGTGCCAGCAGCCCCGGGACTTCTAACCGAGAGACCCAGTACTTC

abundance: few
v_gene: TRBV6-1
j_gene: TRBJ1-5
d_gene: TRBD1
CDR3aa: CASSGGQGARFNQPQHF
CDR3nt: TGTGCCAGCAGTGGGGGACAGGGGGCCCGATTCAATCAGCCCCAGCATTTT

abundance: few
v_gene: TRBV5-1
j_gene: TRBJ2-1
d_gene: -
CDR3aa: CASSLAQLASYNEQFF
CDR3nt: TGCGCCAGCAGCTTGGCCCAATTAGCCTCCTACAATGAGCAGTTCTTC

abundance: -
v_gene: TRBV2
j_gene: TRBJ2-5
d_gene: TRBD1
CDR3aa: CASSEAQGDYGTQYF
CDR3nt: TGTGCCAGCAGTGAAGCGCAGGGGGATTATGGGACCCAGTACTTC

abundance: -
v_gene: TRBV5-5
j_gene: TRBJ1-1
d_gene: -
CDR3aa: CASSLDGGRAEAFF
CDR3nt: TGTGCCAGCAGCTTGGATGGGGGCCGGGCTGAAGCTTTCTTT

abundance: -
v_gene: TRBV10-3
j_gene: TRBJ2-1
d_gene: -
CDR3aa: CAIKGQAGDNEQFF
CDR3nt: TGTGCCATCAAGGGACAGGCGGGGGACAATGAGCAGTTCTTC

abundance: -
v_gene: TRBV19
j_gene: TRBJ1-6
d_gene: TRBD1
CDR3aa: CASMDRGLSPLHF
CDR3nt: TGTGCCAGTATGGACAGGGGTCTCTCACCCCTCCACTTT

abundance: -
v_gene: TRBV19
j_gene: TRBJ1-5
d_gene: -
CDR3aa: CASSIDRVSNQPQHF
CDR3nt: TGTGCCAGTAGTATAGATCGAGTTAGCAATCAGCCCCAGCATTTT

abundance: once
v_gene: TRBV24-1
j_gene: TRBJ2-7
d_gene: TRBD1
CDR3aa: CATSDSGTGVPYEQYF
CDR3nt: TGTGCCACCAGTGATTCCGGGACAGGGGTTCCCTACGAGCAGTACTTC

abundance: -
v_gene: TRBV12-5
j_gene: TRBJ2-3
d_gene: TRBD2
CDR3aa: CASGLRGTSGGHTDTQYF
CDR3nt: TGTGCTAGTGGTTTGCGGGGGACTAGCGGGGGGCACACAGATACGCAGTATTTT

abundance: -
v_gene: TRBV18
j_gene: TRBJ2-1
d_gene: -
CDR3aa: CASSPPGTPNNEQFF
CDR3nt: TGTGCCAGCTCACCCCCCGGGACACCAAACAATGAGCAGTTCTTC

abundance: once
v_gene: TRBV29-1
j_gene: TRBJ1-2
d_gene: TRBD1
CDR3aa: CSVEGTGGYYGYTF
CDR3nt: TGCAGCGTTGAGGGGACAGGGGGCTACTATGGCTACACCTTC

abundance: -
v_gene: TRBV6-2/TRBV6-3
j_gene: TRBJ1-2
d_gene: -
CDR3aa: CASSYDAEGIYGYTF
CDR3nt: TGTGCCAGCAGTTACGACGCGGAGGGGATCTATGGCTACACCTTC

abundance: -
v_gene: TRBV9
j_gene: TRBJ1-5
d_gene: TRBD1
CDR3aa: CASSEETGTKPVRNQPQHF
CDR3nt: TGTGCCAGCAGCGAAGAGACAGGGACAAAACCCGTGCGGAATCAGCCCCAGCATTTT

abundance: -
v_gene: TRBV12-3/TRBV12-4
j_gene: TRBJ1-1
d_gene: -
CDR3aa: CASSLVGGTEAFF
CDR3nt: TGTGCCAGCAGTTTAGTCGGCGGAACTGAAGCTTTCTTT

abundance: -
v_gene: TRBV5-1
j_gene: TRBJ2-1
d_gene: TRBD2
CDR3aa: CASSPGLAGFSYNEQFF
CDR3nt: TGCGCCAGCAGCCCGGGACTAGCGGGGTTCTCCTACAATGAGCAGTTCTTC

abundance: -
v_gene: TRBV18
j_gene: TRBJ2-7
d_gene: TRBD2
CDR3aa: CASSSSGASEQYF
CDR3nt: TGTGCCAGCTCATCTAGCGGGGCCAGCGAGCAGTACTTC

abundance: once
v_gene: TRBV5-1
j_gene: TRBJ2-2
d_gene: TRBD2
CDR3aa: CASSLRPGTTLTGELFF
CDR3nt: TGCGCCAGCAGCCTTCGTCCGGGGACTACCCTTACCGGGGAGCTGTTTTTT

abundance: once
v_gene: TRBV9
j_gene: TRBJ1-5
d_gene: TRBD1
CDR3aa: CASSGSGGRQPQHF
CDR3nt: TGTGCCAGCAGCGGTTCAGGGGGAAGGCAGCCCCAGCATTTT